The 32 T cell receptor beta chains below were found in one sample sequenced in a study of human CD8 memory T cell subsets. Researchers made TCR beta libraries via UMI-labeled 5' RACE. TCRdb re-called the 5' RACE reads and shows each CDR3 protein once, DNA omitted. This sample contains 3,000 to 4,500 distinct CDR3 sequences. The specimen was CD8+ T cells from PBMCs. All receptors derive from a human donor in good health.

The rearrangement uses TRBV24-1 and TRBJ2-2; checking the TCRdb D call of TRBD1 is not possible without DNA. The CDR3 loop spans 15 amino acids. CDR1 KGHDR and CDR2 SFDVKD come from the germline V gene. The CDR3 protein is CATSSQGRDTGELFF.

The J gene is TRBJ2-1, the V gene TRBV4-3; the TCRdb call, TRBD2, lacks DNA for checking. CDR3 length: 16 amino acids. Per the germline V gene, CDR1 is LGHNA and CDR2 is YSLEER. Here the CDR3 reads CASSQEVSGSYNEQFF.

The rearrangement links TRBV12-3 or TRBV12-4 to TRBJ2-5. CDR3 length equals 12 residues. The CDR3 loop is CASSLNGETQYF.

The rearrangement joins TRBV23-1 to TRBJ1-1; the D call from TCRdb, TRBD1, cannot be confirmed without DNA. TRBV23-1 is sorted into the ORF group, with uncertain function. This CDR3 has 15 residues. The CDR3: CASSGGDPVNTEAFF.

The chain links TRBV7-9 to TRBJ2-1; TCRdb's assignment of TRBD2 cannot be checked, as there is no DNA. Germline CDR1 and CDR2: SEHNR and FQNEAQ (reference sequence). The CDR3 is 12 residues long. The CDR3 sequence is CASSWSGSEQFF.

Its frequency marks this clonotype as large. V is TRBV4-2 and J is TRBJ1-1; the TCRdb D gene call, TRBD1, has no DNA to confirm it. Germline-derived CDR1 and CDR2 are LGHNA and YNFKEQ. The CDR3 runs 14 residues. CDR3 loop: CASSQDDQGPEAFF.

The rearrangement links TRBV5-6 to TRBJ1-2. This CDR3 has 13 amino acids. Germline lookup yields CDR1 SGHDT and CDR2 YYEEEE. The CDR3 loop is CASSLDPDYGYTF.

This clonotype is called medium-sized based on its frequency. This sequence joins TRBV20-1 and TRBJ2-1; the D call from TCRdb, TRBD1, cannot be confirmed without DNA. In germline, CDR1 is DFQATT, CDR2 SNEGSKA (reference sequence). The CDR3 length is 14 residues. CDR3 sequence reads: CSAGADSSYNEQFF.

V gene TRBV27 combines with J gene TRBJ1-2; without DNA, the TCRdb call of TRBD1 cannot be checked. CDR3 length: 14 residues. Germline V CDR1 and CDR2: MNHEY, SMNVEV (reference sequence). The CDR3 here is CASSLGGGGYGYTF.

The V call is TRBV7-2, the J call TRBJ2-2. This CDR3 contains 15 residues. Germline CDR1 reads SGHTA; CDR2 reads FQGNSA. The CDR3 spells CASSLSRATTGELFF.

The chain joins TRBV29-1 to TRBJ2-1; TCRdb indicates TRBD1, and absent DNA this call remains unverified. This CDR3 is 14 amino acids long. In germline, CDR1 is SQVTM, CDR2 ANQGSEA. CDR3 in amino acids: CSARGIISYNEQFF.

CDR3 sequence reads: CASSEWGQGDTEAFF. This sequence joins TRBV25-1 and TRBJ1-1; no DNA is available, so the TRBD1 call from TCRdb remains unchecked. Germline lookup yields CDR1 MGHDK and CDR2 SYGVNS. CDR3 size: 15 residues.

This sequence joins TRBV3-1 and TRBJ2-5. This CDR3 region has 17 residues. Germline V gene sequence: CDR1 LGHDT, CDR2 YNNKEL (reference sequence). The CDR3 spells CASSQGTHLGLDKTQYF.

The rearrangement joins TRBV15 to TRBJ1-6; TCRdb's D call of TRBD1 is untestable without DNA. This CDR3 region has 14 residues. From germline, CDR1 is LNHNV and CDR2 YYDKDF (reference sequence). Here the CDR3 reads CATRSDREYSPLHF.

Frequency places this clonotype as medium-sized (0.01 to 0.1%). The rearrangement joins TRBV7-8 to TRBJ2-1; TCRdb gives TRBD1 as the D gene, but with no DNA this cannot be confirmed. CDR1 SGHVS and CDR2 FQNEAQ come from the germline V gene. The CDR3 extends over 13 amino acids. The CDR3 spells CASTPGQFNEQFF.

According to its frequency, this clonotype is medium-sized. The V and J genes are TRBV4-1 and TRBJ1-1. CDR3 length equals 12 residues. Germline V lookup: CDR1 MGHRA, CDR2 YSYEKL. CDR3 protein: CASSGGETEAFF.

The chain employs TRBV4-1 and TRBJ1-2; TCRdb reports TRBD1, a call that lacks DNA to check it against. Germline V gene sequence: CDR1 MGHRA, CDR2 YSYEKL. The CDR3 has 16 amino acids. The CDR3 reads CASSQDRGLSNYGYTF.

The J gene is TRBJ2-7, the V gene TRBV5-1; absent DNA, TCRdb's TRBD2 call cannot be checked. In germline, CDR1 is SGHRS, CDR2 YFSETQ. This CDR3 has 16 residues. CDR3: CASSFNLAGVNYEQYF.

Measured by frequency, this clonotype is medium-sized. This chain connects TRBV9 to TRBJ2-7; the TCRdb D gene call, TRBD1, has no DNA to confirm it. The CDR3 spans 13 residues. CDR1 and CDR2 from the germline V gene are SGDLS and YYNGEE. The CDR3 here is CASSRDSSYEQYF.

The chain combines TRBV19 with TRBJ2-1; TCRdb's D call, TRBD1, is unchecked because there is no DNA. The CDR3 loop spans 13 amino acids. Germline V gene data show CDR1 as LNHDA and CDR2 as SQIVND (reference sequence). This chain's CDR3 is CASSPVGGTEQFF.

V is TRBV6-2 or TRBV6-3 and J is TRBJ1-1; the TCRdb D gene call, TRBD1, has no DNA to confirm it. Germline V gene lookup returns CDR1 MNHEY and CDR2 SVGEGT. CDR3 length equals 13 residues. Here the CDR3 reads CASSPQENTEAFF.

This chain connects TRBV20-1 to TRBJ2-7; TCRdb reports TRBD1, a call that lacks DNA to check it against. Germline CDR1 and CDR2: DFQATT and SNEGSKA (reference sequence). This CDR3 comprises 18 residues. The CDR3 is CSARDHEFGDRVPYEQYF.

This clonotype is labeled medium-sized based on frequency. The chain joins TRBV29-1 to TRBJ1-5; absent DNA, TCRdb's TRBD1 call cannot be checked. Germline values: CDR1 SQVTM, CDR2 ANQGSEA. The CDR3 runs 15 residues. The CDR3 is CSVESGTGGNQPQHF.

Frequency places this clonotype as medium-sized (0.01 to 0.1%). The chain has TRBV6-4 and TRBJ2-1; the D call of TRBD2 rests on TCRdb alone, since no DNA is present to check it. Germline CDR1 reads MRHNA; CDR2 reads SNTAGT. The CDR3 runs 15 residues. Here the CDR3 reads CASSDSSGSYNEQFF.

CDR3 loop: CASSLDSQGAHTEAFF. V usage is TRBV7-9 and J usage is TRBJ1-1; TCRdb's assignment of TRBD1 cannot be checked, as there is no DNA. This CDR3 contains 16 residues. Germline values: CDR1 SEHNR, CDR2 FQNEAQ (reference sequence). Full variable domain (remainder filled in from reference TRBV7-9 and TRBJ1-1): DTGVSQNPRHKITKRGQNVTFRCDPISEHNRLYWYRQTLGQGPEFLTYFQNEAQLEKSRLLSDRFSAERPKGSFSTLEIQRTEQGDSAMYLCASSLDSQGAHTEAFFGQGTRLTVV.

By frequency, this clonotype registers medium-sized (0.01 to 0.1%). The V and J genes are TRBV9 and TRBJ1-1; without DNA, the TCRdb call of TRBD1 cannot be checked. The CDR3 contains 13 residues. Germline V gene lookup returns CDR1 SGDLS and CDR2 YYNGEE. The CDR3 loop is CASSGGVNTEAFF.

Its frequency marks this clonotype as large (0.1 to 1%). J is TRBJ2-5 and V is TRBV12-3 or TRBV12-4; TCRdb's assignment of TRBD2 cannot be checked, as there is no DNA. The CDR3 is made up of 13 amino acids. CDR3: CASSPPEGETQYF.

This sequence joins TRBV6-5 and TRBJ2-5; TCRdb's D call of TRBD2 is untestable without DNA. The CDR3 consists of 13 residues. Germline V CDR1 and CDR2: MNHEY, SVGAGI. CDR3 residues: CATIPSGRKTQYF.

The CDR3 sequence: CASSLAGNNKAQYF. The V call is TRBV11-1, the J call TRBJ2-5. The CDR3 is 14 residues long. Germline V gene lookup returns CDR1 SGHAT and CDR2 FQDESV (reference sequence).

Frequency places this clonotype as medium-sized. The CDR3 is CASSQDRSETQYF. The V call is TRBV4-2, the J call TRBJ2-5. From germline, CDR1 is LGHNA and CDR2 YNFKEQ. The CDR3 is 13 amino acids.

This clonotype counts as medium-sized by frequency. The V call is TRBV20-1, the J call TRBJ1-1. CDR1 is DFQATT, CDR2 SNEGSKA, per germline (reference sequence). This CDR3 region has 13 residues. This CDR3 reads CSARGTLDTEAFF.

This chain uses TRBV12-3 or TRBV12-4 with TRBJ1-2. This CDR3 has 14 residues. The CDR3 protein is CASSLADPNYGYTF.